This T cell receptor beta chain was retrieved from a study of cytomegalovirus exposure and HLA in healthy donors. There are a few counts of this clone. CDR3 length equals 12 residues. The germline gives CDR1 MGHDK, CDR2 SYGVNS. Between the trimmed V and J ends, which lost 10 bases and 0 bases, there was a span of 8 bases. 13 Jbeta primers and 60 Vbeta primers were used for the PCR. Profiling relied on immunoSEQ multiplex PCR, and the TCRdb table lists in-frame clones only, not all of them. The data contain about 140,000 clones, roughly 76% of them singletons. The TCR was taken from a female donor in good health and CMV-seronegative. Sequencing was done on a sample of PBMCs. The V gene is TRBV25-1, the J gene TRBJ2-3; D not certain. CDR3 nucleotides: TGTGCCACCGCCGGGAGCACAGATACGCAGTATTTT. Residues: CATAGSTDTQYF.